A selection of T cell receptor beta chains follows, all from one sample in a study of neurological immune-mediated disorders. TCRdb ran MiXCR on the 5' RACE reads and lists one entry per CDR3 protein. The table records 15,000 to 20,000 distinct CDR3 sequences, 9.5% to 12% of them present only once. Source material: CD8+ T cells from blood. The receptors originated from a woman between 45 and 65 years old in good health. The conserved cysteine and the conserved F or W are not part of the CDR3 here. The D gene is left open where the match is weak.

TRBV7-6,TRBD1,ASSLVGQVPDTQY
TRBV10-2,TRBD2,ASSELWTSGSPGSEQY
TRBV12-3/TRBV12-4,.,ASSRDPARPQH
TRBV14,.,ASSKRHPVENEQF
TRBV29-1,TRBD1,SVTTGQGWYEQY
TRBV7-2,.,ASSPEVSDDEQY
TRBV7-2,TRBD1,ASSLALQGRSPLH
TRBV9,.,ASSVQGNSPYNEQF
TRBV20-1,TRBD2,SASLAGGLRNEQF
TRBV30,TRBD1,AWSETGGGQPQH
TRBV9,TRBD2,ASSRTSVQETQY
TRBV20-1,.,SSRTEDSYEQY
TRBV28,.,ASSLYGSGPSRETQY
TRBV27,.,ASSHPPGTDTQY
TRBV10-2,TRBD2,ASSESLAGEISGELF